This record covers a single TCR beta chain. The V gene end was trimmed by 3 bases and the J gene end by 6 bases; junction bases not matched to a gene: 10. The CDR3 runs 15 residues. Germline CDR1 GTSNPN, CDR2 SVGIG (reference sequence). This record belongs to a study of control samples from healthy donors and cancer patients. Profiled with immunoSEQ multiplex PCR; TCRdb holds only in-frame clones, not every one. The sample includes 90,000 or so clones, 88% of them seen just once. Input material: blood. This rearrangement joins TRBV30 to TRBJ2-3; 9 bases are shared with TRBD2. This TCR came from a woman aged 70-85 years in good health. CDR3 in DNA: TGTGCCTGGAGCCAGACCTCGAGCGGGAGGGATACGCAGTATTTT. This gives the protein CAWSQTSSGRDTQYF.